One and the same sample provided the 32 T cell receptor beta chains below, sequenced in a study of immune evolution from preneoplasia to lung adenocarcinoma. TCRdb keeps only in-frame clones here, not all; method: immunoSEQ multiplex PCR. In the table there are around 15,000 clones, 86% of which are singletons. Sequences were obtained from FFPE invasive lung adenocarcinoma tissue. Receptors originate from a person aged 70 to 85 with invasive lung adenocarcinoma.

In this sample, this clone turned up once. The junction and the germline gene differ at one end; a read error may be behind it. This rearrangement joins TRBV16 to TRBJ2-3; D may be TRBD1 or TRBD2 (6 bases each). Looked up from germline, CDR1 is KGHSY and CDR2 is FQNENV. The CDR3 runs to 16 residues. The CDR3 spells CASNPLDRTSIDTQYF. CDR3 DNA: TGTGCCAGCAACCCCCTGGACAGAACTAGCATAGATACGCAGTATTTT. The complete variable domain, with remaining parts taken from reference TRBV16 and TRBJ2-3, reads GEEVAQTPKHLVRGEGQKAKLYCAPIKGHSYVFWYQQVLKNEFKFLISFQNENVFDETGMPKERFSAKCLPNSPCSLEIQATKLEDSAVYFCASNPLDRTSIDTQYFGPGTRLTVL.

The chain links TRBV6-5 to TRBJ2-7, with a weak D call TRBD2 (6 bases). Germline values: CDR1 MNHEY, CDR2 SVGAGI. V was cut by 8 bases and J by 2 bases, with 16 bases left in between. This CDR3 region has 14 residues. The CDR3 sequence is CASQATGDTYEQYF. CDR3 sequence (DNA): TGTGCCAGCCAGGCGACGGGGGATACCTACGAGCAGTACTTC.

This clone was seen only once. This chain connects TRBV6-1 to TRBJ2-7, with 7 bases matching TRBD2. Per the germline V gene, CDR1 is MNHNS and CDR2 is SASEGT. The CDR3 loop spans 14 amino acids. V shed 1 base and J 1 base; nucleotides not matched to a gene: 1. The CDR3 coding sequence is TGTGCCAGCAGTGAAGGGGGGGGGTCCTACGAGCAGTACTTC. Its protein product is CASSEGGGSYEQYF.

The V call is TRBV7-8, the J call TRBJ2-7, with D possibly TRBD1 on 6 matching bases. V dropped 2 bases and J dropped 3 bases, with 11 bases sitting between them. Germline values: CDR1 SGHVS, CDR2 FQNEAQ. This CDR3 spans 14 amino acids. CDR3 in DNA: TGTGCCAGCAGCTTATTCGTGGACAGCTACGAGCAGTACTTC. It encodes CASSLFVDSYEQYF.

The chain has TRBV15 and TRBJ1-4, with TRBD1 as a possible D gene (6 bases). The CDR3 is 15 residues long. CDR1 LNHNV and CDR2 YYDKDF come from the germline V gene (reference sequence). Deletions cut 2 bases from V and 0 bases from J, with 7 bases between. CDR3 in amino acids: CATSRRGTTNEKLFF. CDR3 in DNA: TGTGCCACCAGCAGAAGGGGGACAACTAATGAAAAACTGTTTTTT.

This clone was recorded a few times. This chain links TRBV4-1 with TRBJ2-2; 8 nucleotides agree with TRBD2. CDR3 length: 18 amino acids. V trimming: 4 bases; J trimming: 1 base; junction bases outside the gene matches: 11. Germline assignment: CDR1 MGHRA and CDR2 YSYEKL. The CDR3 DNA reads TGCGCCAGCAGCCCTACCCCCAGCGGGAGTAGGAACACCGGGGAGCTGTTTTTT. This sequence encodes CASSPTPSGSRNTGELFF.

This clone showed up just once. The V call is TRBV15, the J call TRBJ1-1; no definite D call. V was trimmed by 0 bases and J by 6 bases, leaving 14 bases between them. The germline V gene has CDR1 LNHNV and CDR2 YYDKDF (reference sequence). This CDR3 is built from 15 residues. CDR3 sequence reads: CATSRDRSPGAEAFF. CDR3 coding DNA: TGTGCCACCAGCAGAGATCGAAGCCCCGGGGCTGAAGCTTTCTTT.

This chain uses TRBV2 with TRBJ1-2, with D tentatively TRBD1 (5 bases). The germline CDR1 and CDR2 sequences are SNHLY and FYNNEI. The CDR3 is 17 amino acids. Trimming took off 1 base at V and 7 bases at J, with 22 bases between the two ends. The CDR3 loop is CASSEEGWGLRNVGYTF. The CDR3 nucleotides read TGTGCCAGCAGTGAAGAAGGATGGGGCCTACGAAACGTTGGCTACACCTTC.

The CDR3 DNA reads TGTGCCAGCAGCTTCGGTACAGGGGGATACACCTTC. Translated: CASSFGTGGYTF. The J gene is TRBJ1-2, the V gene TRBV7-8; 8 bases are shared with TRBD1. The germline V gene has CDR1 SGHVS and CDR2 FQNEAQ. The CDR3 runs to 12 residues. After removal of 3 bases from V and 11 bases from J, the junction contained 5 bases not matched to a gene.

This chain links TRBV28 with TRBJ1-4; maybe TRBD1 (5 bases). The V and J ends lost 7 bases and 4 bases respectively, with 10 bases between them. Germline V gene sequence: CDR1 MDHEN, CDR2 SYDVKM. The CDR3 has 13 residues. CDR3 sequence reads: CASNSGLNEKLFF. The CDR3 DNA follows: TGTGCCAGCAACTCGGGGCTTAATGAAAAACTGTTTTTT.

The V and J genes are TRBV30 and TRBJ1-2; TRBD1 is a possible D gene (6 bases). Looked up from germline, CDR1 is GTSNPN and CDR2 is SVGIG (reference sequence). Deletions cut 4 bases from V and 1 base from J, with 10 bases between. The CDR3 is made up of 13 amino acids. As DNA, the CDR3 is TGTGCCTGGATGACGGACAGTAACTATGGCTACACCTTC. Protein: CAWMTDSNYGYTF.

The gene calls are TRBV10-2 and TRBJ1-5; 7 bases agree with TRBD1. Germline V CDR1 and CDR2: WSHSY, SAAADI. The CDR3 totals 15 residues. J gave up 4 bases and V 4 bases, and 7 bases lay outside the gene matches. The CDR3 nucleotides are TGCGCCAGCAGTGGCGGGACAGCCGAGAATCAGCCCCAGCATTTT. This codes for CASSGGTAENQPQHF.

The genes are TRBV30 and TRBJ2-1; 9 positions agree with TRBD2. V shed 0 bases and J 8 bases; nucleotides not matched to a gene: 5. The CDR3 has 14 amino acids. CDR1 is GTSNPN and CDR2 is SVGIG in the germline V gene (reference sequence). Here the CDR3 reads CAWSVRAGGHEQFF. CDR3 DNA: TGTGCCTGGAGTGTACGGGCGGGGGGGCATGAGCAGTTCTTC.

In this sample, this clone turned up once. The chain employs TRBV30 and TRBJ1-2, with D possibly being TRBD1 (5 bases). V lost 1 base and J lost 6, with 12 bases in between. Germline values: CDR1 GTSNPN, CDR2 SVGIG (reference sequence). The CDR3 has 13 residues. The CDR3 DNA reads as TGTGCCTGGAGTGCCCGGGGGGATCATGGCTACACCTTC. Translating it yields CAWSARGDHGYTF.

This clone was detected once. The gene calls are TRBV30 and TRBJ1-2, with D uncertain. The CDR3 runs to 13 residues. V was pared by 4 bases and J by 5 bases, with 14 bases between. Germline V gives CDR1 GTSNPN, CDR2 SVGIG (reference sequence). The CDR3 DNA is TGTGCCTGGAATACACTGACCGGGTATGGCTACACCTTC. It specifies CAWNTLTGYGYTF. The complete variable domain, with remaining parts taken from reference TRBV30 and TRBJ1-2, reads SQTIHQWPATLVQPVGSPLSLECTVEGTSNPNLYWYRQAAGRGLQLLFYSVGIGQISSEVPQNLSASRPQDRQFILSSKKLLLSDSGFYLCAWNTLTGYGYTFGSGTRLTVV.

The chain is built from TRBV4-1 and TRBJ2-2; 14 positions agree with TRBD2. The CDR3 sequence is 17 residues long. CDR1 and CDR2 (germline): MGHRA, YSYEKL. The J segment lost 5 bases and the V segment lost 9 bases, leaving 11 bases of the junction unmatched. This chain's CDR3 is CASKPVGLAGGTGELFF. For the CDR3, the DNA is TGCGCCAGTAAGCCAGTCGGACTAGCGGGGGGTACCGGGGAGCTGTTTTTT.

This sequence joins TRBV7-3 and TRBJ2-5; D remains ambiguous. Trimming took off 2 bases at V and 2 bases at J, with 6 bases between the two ends. This CDR3 is 13 amino acids long. Per germline, CDR1 SGHTA and CDR2 FQGTGA. The CDR3 bases are TGTGCCAGCAGCTTAGCTCAGCAAGAGACCCAGTACTTC. Translated: CASSLAQQETQYF.

V is TRBV4-2 and J is TRBJ2-2; TRBD2 aligns across 7 bases. This CDR3 spans 17 amino acids. From germline, CDR1 is LGHNA and CDR2 YNFKEQ. J was trimmed by 0 bases and V by 5 bases; bases with no gene match: 9. CDR3 region: CASSLNWRETNTGELFF. The CDR3 region has the DNA TGTGCCAGCAGCTTAAATTGGCGGGAGACGAACACCGGGGAGCTGTTTTTT.

The chain employs TRBV18 and TRBJ1-1, with D possibly TRBD1 on 6 matching bases. The CDR3 length is 13 residues. Trimming removed 5 bases from V and 3 bases from J, with 10 bases in between. Per the germline V gene, CDR1 is KGHSH and CDR2 is LQKENI. The CDR3 loop reads CASSAGADTEAFF. The CDR3 region has the DNA TGTGCCAGCTCAGCAGGGGCCGACACTGAAGCTTTCTTT. Supplemented by reference TRBV18 and TRBJ1-1, the full variable domain reads NAGVMQNPRHLVRRRGQEARLRCSPMKGHSHVYWYRQLPEEGLKFMVYLQKENIIDESGMPKERFSAEFPKEGPSILRIQQVVRGDSAAYFCASSAGADTEAFFGQGTRLTVV.

The sample holds a few counts of this clone. V gene TRBV29-1 combines with J gene TRBJ2-1, with D maybe TRBD1 (6 bases). The CDR3 loop spans 18 amino acids. CDR1 and CDR2 from the germline V gene are SQVTM and ANQGSEA. Trimming shortened V by 6 bases and J by 3 bases, and 27 bases separated the two germline ends. As DNA, the CDR3 is TGCAGCGTCAATATCCCCGTGAGGGGACAACTCTTCTACAATGAGCAGTTCTTC. This translates into CSVNIPVRGQLFYNEQFF.

The V gene is TRBV5-8, the J gene TRBJ1-1; the D is unclear. This CDR3 has 12 amino acids. V was trimmed by 3 bases and J by 1 base, leaving 4 bases between them. The germline CDR1 and CDR2 sequences are SGHTS and YDEGEE. The CDR3 protein is CASSWRNTEAFF. CDR3 in DNA: TGTGCCAGCAGCTGGAGGAACACTGAAGCTTTCTTT.

This chain connects TRBV5-4 to TRBJ2-2; 14 bases are a match to TRBD2. The CDR3 consists of 17 residues. Germline CDR1 and CDR2: SGHNT and YYREEE (reference sequence). Trimming cost V 4 bases and J 5 bases; bases outside gene matches: 7. This CDR3 reads CASSRGTSGGGTGELFF. Here the CDR3 DNA reads TGTGCCAGCAGCAGGGGGACTAGCGGGGGTGGGACCGGGGAGCTGTTTTTT. Full variable domain (rest looked up from reference TRBV5-4 and TRBJ2-2): ETGVTQSPTHLIKTRGQQVTLRCSSQSGHNTVSWYQQALGQGPQFIFQYYREEENGRGNFPPRFSGLQFPNYSSELNVNALELDDSALYLCASSRGTSGGGTGELFFGEGSRLTVL.

This chain's CDR3 is CSVTRDITDTQYF. The CDR3 bases are TGCAGCGTTACCAGGGATATCACAGATACGCAGTATTTT. The chain links TRBV29-1 to TRBJ2-3, with D possibly matching TRBD1 (5 bases). CDR3 length equals 13 residues. V was shortened by 5 bases and J by 2 bases, with 11 bases between the two germline ends. Germline V gene lookup returns CDR1 SQVTM and CDR2 ANQGSEA.

V and J are TRBV15 and TRBJ2-5, with 8 bases matching TRBD2. The V and J ends lost 3 bases and 2 bases, in that order; junction bases with no gene match: 5. Germline assignment: CDR1 LNHNV and CDR2 YYDKDF (reference sequence). This CDR3 is built from 15 residues. The CDR3 reads CATSREGLVQETQYF. DNA of the CDR3: TGTGCCACCAGCAGGGAGGGACTAGTTCAAGAGACCCAGTACTTC.

The chain combines TRBV5-1 with TRBJ2-7; a possible D gene is TRBD2 (5 bases). V was shortened by 0 bases and J by 2 bases, with 6 bases between the two germline ends. This CDR3 is built from 13 residues. Looked up from germline, CDR1 is SGHRS and CDR2 is YFSETQ. This chain's CDR3 is CASSLGGTYEQYF. CDR3 in DNA: TGCGCCAGCAGCTTGGGAGGGACCTACGAGCAGTACTTC.

The chain has TRBV29-1 and TRBJ2-1; D is unresolved. The V and J ends lost 3 bases and 7 bases respectively, with 7 bases between them. The CDR3 runs to 11 residues. Germline V gene data show CDR1 as SQVTM and CDR2 as ANQGSEA. CDR3 in DNA: TGCAGCGTTGATGGGCAGAATGAGCAGTTCTTC. It encodes CSVDGQNEQFF.

This CDR3 reads CATQGAYNEQFF. Written as DNA, the CDR3 is TGTGCCACCCAGGGGGCCTACAATGAGCAGTTCTTC. J is TRBJ2-1 and V is TRBV7-9; TRBD1 aligns across 7 bases. Unmatched junction bases numbered 2, after V lost 10 bases and J lost 2 bases. Germline values: CDR1 SEHNR, CDR2 FQNEAQ (reference sequence). The CDR3 loop spans 12 amino acids.

The chain is built from TRBV29-1 and TRBJ2-7, with 8 nucleotides matching TRBD1. Trimming removed 8 bases from V and 6 bases from J; junction bases left unmatched: 9. Looked up from germline, CDR1 is SQVTM and CDR2 is ANQGSEA. The CDR3 contains 12 residues. The CDR3, as DNA: TGCAGCTTCGGACAGGGAGGTGGCGAGCAGTACTTC. Its protein is CSFGQGGGEQYF.

The chain is built from TRBV5-4 and TRBJ2-7; 8 bases are a match to TRBD1. The V and J ends lost 4 bases and 1 base, in that order; junction bases with no gene match: 7. Germline values: CDR1 SGHNT, CDR2 YYREEE (reference sequence). The CDR3 spans 15 residues. This chain's CDR3 is CASSRQDRASYEQYF. CDR3 coding DNA: TGTGCCAGCAGCCGCCAGGACAGGGCATCCTACGAGCAGTACTTC.

DNA for the CDR3: TGTGCCAGCAGCCGGGGACTAGCGGGAGGATTCACAGATACGCAGTATTTT. This sequence encodes CASSRGLAGGFTDTQYF. The V gene is TRBV28, the J gene TRBJ2-3, with 15 bases matching TRBD2. This CDR3 region has 17 residues. The ends lost 6 bases at V and 2 bases at J; junction bases unmatched: 6. Germline V CDR1 and CDR2: MDHEN, SYDVKM.

The V and J genes are TRBV5-6 and TRBJ2-5, with 8 bases identical to TRBD2. The CDR3 runs 15 residues. From germline, CDR1 is SGHDT and CDR2 YYEEEE. V trimming: 2 bases; J trimming: 5 bases; junction bases outside the gene matches: 8. The chain's CDR3 is CASSFMAGGRETQYF. CDR3 nucleotide sequence: TGTGCCAGCAGCTTTATGGCGGGGGGTCGGGAGACCCAGTACTTC. Filled out from reference TRBV5-6 and TRBJ2-5, the complete variable domain reads DAGVTQSPTHLIKTRGQQVTLRCSPKSGHDTVSWYQQALGQGPQFIFQYYEEEERQRGNFPDRFSGHQFPNYSSELNVNALLLGDSALYLCASSFMAGGRETQYFGPGTRLLVL.

The rearrangement uses TRBV28 and TRBJ2-7; TRBD1 matches 8 bases. This CDR3 region has 13 residues. CDR1 and CDR2 from the germline V gene are MDHEN and SYDVKM. Losses at the gene ends were 6 bases for V and 3 bases for J; bases not matched to a gene: 4. CDR3 nucleotide sequence: TGTGCCAGCAGCCCACAGGGGGGCTACGAGCAGTACTTC. As protein: CASSPQGGYEQYF.